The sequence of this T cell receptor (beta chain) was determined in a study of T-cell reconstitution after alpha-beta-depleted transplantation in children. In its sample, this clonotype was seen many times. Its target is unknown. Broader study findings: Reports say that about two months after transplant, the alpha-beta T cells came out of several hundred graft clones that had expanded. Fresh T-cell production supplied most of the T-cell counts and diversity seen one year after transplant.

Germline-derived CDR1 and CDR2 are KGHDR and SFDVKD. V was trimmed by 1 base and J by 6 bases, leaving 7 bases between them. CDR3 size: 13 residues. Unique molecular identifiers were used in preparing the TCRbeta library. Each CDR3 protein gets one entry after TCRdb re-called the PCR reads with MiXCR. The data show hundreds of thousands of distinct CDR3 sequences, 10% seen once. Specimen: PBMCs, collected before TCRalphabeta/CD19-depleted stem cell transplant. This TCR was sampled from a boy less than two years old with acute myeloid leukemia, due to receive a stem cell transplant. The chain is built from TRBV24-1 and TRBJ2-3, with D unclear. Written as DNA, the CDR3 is TGTGCCACCAGTGATTTTTGGTTGGATACGCAGTATTTT. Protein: CATSDFWLDTQYF.